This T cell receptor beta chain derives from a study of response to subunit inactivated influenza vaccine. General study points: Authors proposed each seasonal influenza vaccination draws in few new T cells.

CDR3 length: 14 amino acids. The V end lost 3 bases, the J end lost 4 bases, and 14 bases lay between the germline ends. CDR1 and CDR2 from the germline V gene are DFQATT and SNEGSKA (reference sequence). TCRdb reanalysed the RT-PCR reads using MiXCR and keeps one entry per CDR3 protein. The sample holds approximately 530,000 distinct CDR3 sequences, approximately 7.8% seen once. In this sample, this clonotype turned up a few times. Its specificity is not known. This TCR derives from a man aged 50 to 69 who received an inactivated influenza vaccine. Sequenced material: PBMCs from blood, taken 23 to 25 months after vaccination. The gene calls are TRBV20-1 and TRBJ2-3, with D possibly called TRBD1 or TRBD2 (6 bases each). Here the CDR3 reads CSASLGGVSDTQYF. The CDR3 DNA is TGCAGTGCTAGTTTGGGGGGCGTTTCAGATACGCAGTATTTT.